A single sample gave rise to the 27 T cell receptor beta chains below, sequenced in a study of technical replicates of blood from several donors. Clones were read by immunoSEQ multiplex PCR, and TCRdb kept only the in-frame ones, dropping some. The sample lists some 70,000 clones, approximately 90% occurring once. The material sequenced was PBMCs. The receptor set was obtained from a human donor in good health. Some clones in this sample may be carry-over from other donors' samples.

This clone occurred a few times. This chain joins TRBV7-8 and TRBJ1-5, with D perhaps matching TRBD1 (5 bases). The V gene lost 4 bases and the J gene lost 3 bases, with 10 bases spanning the gap. This CDR3 has 14 residues. Per the germline V gene, CDR1 is SGHVS and CDR2 is FQNEAQ. CDR3 DNA sequence: TGTGCCAGCAGCTATGACAGAATCAATCAGCCCCAGCATTTT. Protein: CASSYDRINQPQHF.

The chain couples TRBV7-9 to TRBJ2-4; possible D gene TRBD2, 5 bases. The germline CDR1 and CDR2 sequences are SEHNR and FQNEAQ (reference sequence). The CDR3 consists of 15 residues. Trimming pared 0 bases from V and 6 bases from J, leaving 12 bases between. The CDR3 DNA sequence: TGTGCCAGCAGCTTAGCGAGTGGCGAGGGAAACATTCAGTACTTC. Translated, it gives CASSLASGEGNIQYF. Combining the CDR3 with reference TRBV7-9 and TRBJ2-4 gives the whole variable domain DTGVSQNPRHKITKRGQNVTFRCDPISEHNRLYWYRQTLGQGPEFLTYFQNEAQLEKSRLLSDRFSAERPKGSFSTLEIQRTEQGDSAMYLCASSLASGEGNIQYFGAGTRLSVL.

The V gene is TRBV2, the J gene TRBJ2-5; 10 bases line up with TRBD1. Per the germline V gene, CDR1 is SNHLY and CDR2 is FYNNEI. The CDR3 runs 14 residues. The V gene end was trimmed by 6 bases and the J gene end by 5 bases; junction bases not matched to a gene: 6. The CDR3 loop is CASRGGQGRETQYF. The CDR3 nucleotides read TGTGCCAGCAGGGGGGGACAGGGGAGGGAGACCCAGTACTTC. Drawing the rest from reference TRBV2 and TRBJ2-5, the complete variable domain is EPEVTQTPSHQVTQMGQEVILRCVPISNHLYFYWYRQILGQKVEFLVSFYNNEISEKSEIFDDQFSVERPDGSNFTLKIRSTKLEDSAMYFCASRGGQGRETQYFGPGTRLLVL.

V and J are TRBV27 and TRBJ1-2, with D maybe TRBD1 (5 bases). Trimming shortened V by 5 bases and J by 6 bases, and 16 bases separated the two germline ends. The CDR3 spans 14 residues. Germline CDR1 MNHEY, CDR2 SMNVEV (reference sequence). The CDR3 coding sequence is TGTGCCAGCAGTCCCCAGGGTATCTCCAATGGCTACACCTTC. This gives the protein CASSPQGISNGYTF.

The chain is built from TRBV6-5 and TRBJ2-2; the D gene is possibly TRBD1 (5 bases). This CDR3 has 14 amino acids. Trimming took off 7 bases at V and 1 base at J, with 10 bases between the two ends. Germline CDR1 MNHEY, CDR2 SVGAGI. The CDR3: CASTQTVNTGELFF. CDR3 sequence (DNA): TGTGCCAGCACCCAGACAGTGAACACCGGGGAGCTGTTTTTT.

The gene calls are TRBV6-5 and TRBJ1-5; tentatively, D is TRBD1 (6 bases). This CDR3 has 14 residues. From germline, CDR1 is MNHEY and CDR2 SVGAGI. The V end was cut by 6 bases, the J end by 1 base, with 10 bases between. The CDR3 coding sequence is TGTGCCAGCAGGACAGACAGGAGCAATCAGCCCCAGCATTTT. Amino acid sequence: CASRTDRSNQPQHF.

The V and J genes are TRBV7-8 and TRBJ1-2; unclear D gene. Deletions cut 0 bases from V and 3 bases from J, with 11 bases between. Germline CDR1 SGHVS, CDR2 FQNEAQ. This CDR3 contains 15 residues. The CDR3 region is CASSLATGRDYGYTF. The CDR3 bases are TGTGCCAGCAGCTTAGCGACGGGAAGGGACTATGGCTACACCTTC.

The chain combines TRBV10-3 with TRBJ2-1; D might be TRBD2 (5 bases). The CDR3 loop spans 14 amino acids. CDR1 ENHRY and CDR2 SYGVKD come from the germline V gene. V lost 7 bases, J lost 3 bases, and 13 bases lay in between. This CDR3 is CAIKKAENYNEQFF. CDR3 in DNA: TGTGCCATCAAGAAAGCGGAAAACTACAATGAGCAGTTCTTC.

V and J are TRBV18 and TRBJ1-1; the D gene is possibly TRBD1 (5 bases). Germline CDR1 KGHSH, CDR2 LQKENI. The CDR3 length is 15 residues. Between the trimmed V and J ends, which lost 0 bases and 3 bases, there was a span of 11 bases. CDR3 sequence (DNA): TGTGCCAGCTCACCACCGGGACGGAGGGACACTGAAGCTTTCTTT. Amino acids: CASSPPGRRDTEAFF.

The rearrangement joins TRBV29-1 to TRBJ1-2, with D possibly matching TRBD1 (5 bases). The CDR3 is 12 residues long. V lost 7 bases, J lost 2 bases, and 11 bases lay in between. Germline V gene sequence: CDR1 SQVTM, CDR2 ANQGSEA. Written as DNA, the CDR3 is TGCAGCGCCGGCGGGGCAAACTATGGCTACACCTTC. Translating it yields CSAGGANYGYTF.

Points on this clone: At one of its ends the junction is not consistent with the germline gene, which may arise from a read error. The gene calls are TRBV19 and TRBJ1-1, with D uncertain. Germline V lookup: CDR1 LNHDA, CDR2 SQIVND (reference sequence). This CDR3 spans 15 amino acids. Written as DNA, the CDR3 is TGTGCCAGCCAAGATTCGCGCCGGGTGAAAACTGAAGCTTTCTTT. Its translation: CASQDSRRVKTEAFF.

The chain is built from TRBV5-1 and TRBJ2-7; D might be TRBD2 (7 bases). The CDR3 totals 12 residues. Germline CDR1 reads SGHRS; CDR2 reads YFSETQ. Trimming removed 2 bases at V and 6 bases at J, with 9 bases between. CDR3 sequence: CASSFGGREQYF. CDR3 bases: TGCGCCAGCAGCTTCGGGGGGCGCGAGCAGTACTTC.

This chain joins TRBV6-1 and TRBJ2-3, with 8 bases fitting TRBD2. CDR1 and CDR2 (germline): MNHNS, SASEGT. The trim removed 4 bases at V and 3 bases at J, leaving 6 bases unmatched. The CDR3 length is 15 residues. CDR3 amino acids: CASSGQLAATDTQYF. The CDR3 DNA reads TGTGCCAGCAGTGGACAACTAGCGGCGACAGATACGCAGTATTTT.

This clone was seen a handful of times. This chain joins TRBV29-1 and TRBJ1-1; no clear D gene. The V gene's germline CDR1 is SQVTM and CDR2 ANQGSEA. Trimming cost V 7 bases and J 11 bases, with 17 bases left between them. There are 11 residues in the CDR3. The DNA of the CDR3 is TGCAGCGGTAATACGTTACTCGGGGCTTTCTTT. Encoded protein: CSGNTLLGAFF.

The chain couples TRBV10-1 to TRBJ1-2; D is unclear. Germline-derived CDR1 and CDR2 are WNHNN and SYGVQD (reference sequence). The CDR3 loop spans 15 amino acids. Trimming pared 2 bases from V and 4 bases from J, leaving 14 bases between. Written as DNA, the CDR3 is TGCGCCAGCAGTGAGGGCTCGCCGCGGGGCTATGGCTACACCTTC. This translates into CASSEGSPRGYGYTF.

V is TRBV29-1 and J is TRBJ2-3; 15 bases match TRBD2. Germline trimming cut 6 bases from V and 3 bases from J; bases unmatched to any gene: 4. This CDR3 has 15 amino acids. Germline V CDR1 and CDR2: SQVTM, ANQGSEA. The CDR3 DNA follows: TGCAGCGTGTGGACTAGCGGGGGGGCTACAGATACGCAGTATTTT. Amino acids: CSVWTSGGATDTQYF.

The chain recombines TRBV10-3 with TRBJ2-7, with 11 bases fitting TRBD1. There are 13 residues in the CDR3. In germline, CDR1 is ENHRY, CDR2 SYGVKD. The J segment lost 2 bases and the V segment lost 7 bases, leaving 1 base of the junction unmatched. In nucleotides, the CDR3 is TGTGCCATCAAGGGACAGGGGGCCTACGAGCAGTACTTC. It yields the protein CAIKGQGAYEQYF.

This clone has only one observation. The chain couples TRBV18 to TRBJ2-3; TRBD2 agrees at 10 bases. J lost 1 base, V lost 6 bases, and 1 base had no gene match. Germline V gene sequence: CDR1 KGHSH, CDR2 LQKENI. The CDR3 runs to 14 residues. In DNA, the CDR3 is TGTGCCAGCTCCGGGACTAGCGGCACAGATACGCAGTATTTT. It yields the protein CASSGTSGTDTQYF. The whole variable domain, filled in from reference TRBV18 and TRBJ2-3, reads NAGVMQNPRHLVRRRGQEARLRCSPMKGHSHVYWYRQLPEEGLKFMVYLQKENIIDESGMPKERFSAEFPKEGPSILRIQQVVRGDSAAYFCASSGTSGTDTQYFGPGTRLTVL.

The CDR3 spells CASSQTPGLPLVETQYF. As DNA, the CDR3 is TGTGCCAGCAGCCAGACCCCTGGACTGCCCCTTGTAGAGACCCAGTACTTC. This rearrangement joins TRBV11-3 to TRBJ2-5; D possibly corresponds to TRBD2 (5 bases). Trimming took off 5 bases at V and 4 bases at J, with 23 bases between the two ends. Germline CDR1 and CDR2: SGHNT and YENEEA. The CDR3 is made up of 17 amino acids.

The rearrangement joins TRBV4-3 to TRBJ2-7; D is possibly TRBD1 (6 bases). Per germline, CDR1 LGHNA and CDR2 YSLEER. Trimming shortened V by 1 base and J by 0 bases, and 13 bases separated the two germline ends. This CDR3 spans 16 amino acids. In DNA form, the CDR3 reads TGCGCCAGCAGCCAAGTCACCGGCAGGGGCTCCTACGAGCAGTACTTC. Its translation is CASSQVTGRGSYEQYF.

The rearrangement joins TRBV4-3 to TRBJ2-1; D might be TRBD1 (5 bases). Trimming took 11 bases from V and 5 from J, leaving 22 bases between them. This CDR3 spans 15 amino acids. Germline V lookup: CDR1 LGHNA, CDR2 YSLEER. As DNA, the CDR3 is TGCGCCTCGCAATATAGGCAGGGATCGGACAATGAGCAGTTCTTC. It encodes CASQYRQGSDNEQFF.

This clone occurred once. The rearrangement joins TRBV7-9 to TRBJ1-2; D remains ambiguous. Between the trimmed V and J ends, which lost 1 base and 4 bases, there was a span of 7 bases. CDR1 and CDR2 from the germline V gene are SEHNR and FQNEAQ (reference sequence). The CDR3 is 13 residues long. The CDR3, as DNA: TGTGCCAGCAGCTTAGGGGCCTTCTATGGCTACACCTTC. Translating it yields CASSLGAFYGYTF. Filled out from reference TRBV7-9 and TRBJ1-2, the complete variable domain reads DTGVSQNPRHKITKRGQNVTFRCDPISEHNRLYWYRQTLGQGPEFLTYFQNEAQLEKSRLLSDRFSAERPKGSFSTLEIQRTEQGDSAMYLCASSLGAFYGYTFGSGTRLTVV.

This clone was found once. V and J are TRBV25-1 and TRBJ1-1; D is possibly TRBD1 (6 bases). The length of the CDR3 is 16 residues. The germline V gene encodes CDR1 MGHDK and CDR2 SYGVNS. V was cut by 3 bases and J by 1 base, with 15 bases left in between. The CDR3 nucleotides are TGTGCCAGCAGTGACCTCGGGGGGGCAGCGAACACTGAAGCTTTCTTT. It codes for CASSDLGGAANTEAFF.

This rearrangement joins TRBV15 to TRBJ1-1; 10 bases are shared with TRBD1. The CDR3 runs 15 residues. Germline V lookup: CDR1 LNHNV, CDR2 YYDKDF (reference sequence). V shed 5 bases and J 7 bases; nucleotides not matched to a gene: 10. CDR3 nucleotide sequence: TGTGCCACCAGCGGCCTGGGACAGGGGCAAATTGAAGCTTTCTTT. As protein: CATSGLGQGQIEAFF. Supplemented by reference TRBV15 and TRBJ1-1, the full variable domain reads DAMVIQNPRYQVTQFGKPVTLSCSQTLNHNVMYWYQQKSSQAPKLLFHYYDKDFNNEADTPDNFQSRRPNTSFCFLDIRSPGLGDTAMYLCATSGLGQGQIEAFFGQGTRLTVV.

The V and J genes are TRBV5-6 and TRBJ1-1; the match to TRBD1 covers 7 bases. The CDR3 is 16 residues long. CDR1 and CDR2 from the germline V gene are SGHDT and YYEEEE. J gave up 4 bases and V 4 bases, and 13 bases lay outside the gene matches. DNA of the CDR3: TGTGCCAGCAGCCGGGCGGCAACAGGGGATATCACTGAAGCTTTCTTT. Translating gives CASSRAATGDITEAFF.

A single count supports this clone. The V and J genes are TRBV4-3 and TRBJ2-3; D perhaps matches TRBD2 (6 bases). CDR3 size: 18 residues. Germline V gene sequence: CDR1 LGHNA, CDR2 YSLEER. V gave up 3 bases and J gave up 1 base, with 20 bases separating them. The CDR3 DNA reads TGCGCCAGCAGCCAGACCAGGGACTTTACACTTGGCACAGATACGCAGTATTTT. It translates to CASSQTRDFTLGTDTQYF.

The chain employs TRBV5-1 and TRBJ1-4; tentatively, D is TRBD1 (6 bases). The length of the CDR3 is 14 residues. The germline V and J ends were trimmed by 4 bases and 5 bases, with 12 bases remaining between them. The germline V gene encodes CDR1 SGHRS and CDR2 YFSETQ. In nucleotides, the CDR3 is TGCGCCAGCAGCCTGGACAGTCGGAATGAAAAACTGTTTTTT. Amino acids: CASSLDSRNEKLFF. The complete variable domain, with remaining parts taken from reference TRBV5-1 and TRBJ1-4, reads KAGVTQTPRYLIKTRGQQVTLSCSPISGHRSVSWYQQTPGQGLQFLFEYFSETQRNKGNFPGRFSGRQFSNSRSEMNVSTLELGDSALYLCASSLDSRNEKLFFGSGTQLSVL.